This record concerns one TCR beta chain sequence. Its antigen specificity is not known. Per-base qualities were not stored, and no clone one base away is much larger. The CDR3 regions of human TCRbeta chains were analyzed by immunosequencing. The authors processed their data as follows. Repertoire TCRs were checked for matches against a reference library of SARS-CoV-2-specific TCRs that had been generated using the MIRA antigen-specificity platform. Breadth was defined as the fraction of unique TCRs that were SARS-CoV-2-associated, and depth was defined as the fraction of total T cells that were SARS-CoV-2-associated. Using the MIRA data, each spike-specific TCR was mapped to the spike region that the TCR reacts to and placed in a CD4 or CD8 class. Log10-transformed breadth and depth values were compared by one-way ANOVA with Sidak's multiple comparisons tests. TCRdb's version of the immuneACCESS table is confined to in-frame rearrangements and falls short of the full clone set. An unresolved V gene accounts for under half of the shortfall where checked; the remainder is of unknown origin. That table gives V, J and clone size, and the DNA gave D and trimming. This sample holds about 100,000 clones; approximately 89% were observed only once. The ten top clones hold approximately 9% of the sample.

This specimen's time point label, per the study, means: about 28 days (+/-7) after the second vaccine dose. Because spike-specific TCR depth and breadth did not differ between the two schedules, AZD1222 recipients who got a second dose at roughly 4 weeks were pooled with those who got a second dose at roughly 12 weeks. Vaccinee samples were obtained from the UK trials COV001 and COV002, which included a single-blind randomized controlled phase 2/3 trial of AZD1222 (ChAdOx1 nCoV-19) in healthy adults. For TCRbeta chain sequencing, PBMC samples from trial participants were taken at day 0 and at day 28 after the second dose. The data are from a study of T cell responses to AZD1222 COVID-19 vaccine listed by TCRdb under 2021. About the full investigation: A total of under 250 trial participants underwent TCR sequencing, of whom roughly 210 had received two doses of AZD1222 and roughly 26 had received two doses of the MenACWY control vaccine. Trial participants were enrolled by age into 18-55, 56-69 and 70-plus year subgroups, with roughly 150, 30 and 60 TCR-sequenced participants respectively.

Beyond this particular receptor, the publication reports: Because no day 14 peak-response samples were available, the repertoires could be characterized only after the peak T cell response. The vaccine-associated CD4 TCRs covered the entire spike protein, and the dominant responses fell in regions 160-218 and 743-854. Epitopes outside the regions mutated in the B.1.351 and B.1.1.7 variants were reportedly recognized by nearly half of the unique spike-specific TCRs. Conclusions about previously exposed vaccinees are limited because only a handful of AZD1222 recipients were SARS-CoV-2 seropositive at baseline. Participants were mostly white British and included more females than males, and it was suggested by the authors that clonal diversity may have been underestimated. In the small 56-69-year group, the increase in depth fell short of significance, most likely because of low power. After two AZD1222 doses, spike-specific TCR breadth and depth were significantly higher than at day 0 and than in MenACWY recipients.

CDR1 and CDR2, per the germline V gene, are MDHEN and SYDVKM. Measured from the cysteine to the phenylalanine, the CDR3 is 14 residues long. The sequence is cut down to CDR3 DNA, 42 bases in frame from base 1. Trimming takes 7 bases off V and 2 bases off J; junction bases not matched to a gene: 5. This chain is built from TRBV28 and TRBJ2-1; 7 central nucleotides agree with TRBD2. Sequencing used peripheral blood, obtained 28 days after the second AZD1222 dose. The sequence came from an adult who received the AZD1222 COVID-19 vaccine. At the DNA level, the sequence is TGTGCCAGCACCACCGGGACTACCTACAATGAGCAGTTCTTC. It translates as CASTTGTTYNEQFF.